These 29 T cell receptor beta chains were all obtained from the same sample, sequenced in a study of blood T cell repertoires in COVID-19. Some clones are missing from TCRdb's copy, which holds only in-frame ones; the method was immunoSEQ multiplex PCR. The sample holds around 280,000 clones; about nine tenths are singletons and the top ten take 1.7%. Material for sequencing was PBMCs or T cells enriched from blood (not recorded which). The source is a woman aged 40 to 50 who had recovered from COVID-19.

As concerns this clone: The same CDR3 also results from other DNA sequences found in this sample. J is TRBJ2-5 and V is TRBV5-1, with TRBD1 as a possible D gene (6 bases). The CDR3 has 14 amino acids. The V gene's germline CDR1 is SGHRS and CDR2 YFSETQ. V lost 4 bases to trimming and J lost 2 bases, with 12 bases between them. The CDR3 sequence is CASSLGQNQETQYF. DNA for the CDR3: TGCGCCAGCAGCCTAGGACAGAATCAAGAGACCCAGTACTTC.

The chain couples TRBV7-9 to TRBJ1-6, with 7 bases lining up with TRBD1. Germline V gene data show CDR1 as SEHNR and CDR2 as FQNEAQ (reference sequence). This CDR3 is 16 amino acids long. The V gene end was trimmed by 6 bases and the J gene end by 2 bases; junction bases not matched to a gene: 7. The CDR3 is CASRRRDSAYNSPLHF. CDR3 nucleotides: TGTGCCAGCAGGCGTCGGGACAGTGCCTATAATTCACCCCTCCACTTT.

V is TRBV18 and J is TRBJ2-7, with D maybe TRBD2 (6 bases). Per the germline V gene, CDR1 is KGHSH and CDR2 is LQKENI. V was pared by 3 bases and J by 5 bases, with 14 bases between. There are 14 residues in the CDR3. The CDR3 loop reads CASSPTGGLHEQYF. CDR3 DNA: TGTGCCAGCTCACCGACCGGGGGACTCCACGAGCAGTACTTC.

This clone was detected only a few times. The chain is built from TRBV7-3 and TRBJ1-1, with D perhaps TRBD1 (6 bases). The CDR3 covers 15 residues. In germline, CDR1 is SGHTA, CDR2 FQGTGA. The V end lost 6 bases, the J end lost 0 bases, and 14 bases lay between the germline ends. The CDR3, as DNA: TGTGCCAGCAGGGCCGGACAGCATATGAACACTGAAGCTTTCTTT. This gives the protein CASRAGQHMNTEAFF.

The chain joins TRBV2 to TRBJ2-3; 9 positions agree with TRBD2. CDR1 is SNHLY, CDR2 FYNNEI, per germline. J lost 6 bases, V lost 7 bases, and 17 bases had no gene match. The CDR3 totals 17 residues. CDR3 DNA sequence: TGTGCCAGCAAACCAGGAGGCGGGAGGGCCCTCCAGGATACGCAGTATTTT. It codes for CASKPGGGRALQDTQYF.

As DNA, the CDR3 is TGTGCCAGCAGTCCTAGAATGGGCCGGGGATCGCAGTCAGAGACCCAGTACTTC. Protein sequence: CASSPRMGRGSQSETQYF. The J gene is TRBJ2-5, the V gene TRBV6-6, with D possibly being TRBD2 (5 bases). Trimming took off 5 bases at V and 4 bases at J, with 26 bases between the two ends. The CDR3 has 18 amino acids. In germline, CDR1 is MNHNY, CDR2 SVGAGI (reference sequence).

This sequence joins TRBV5-4 and TRBJ2-7; D is perhaps TRBD1 (6 bases). The CDR3 extends over 13 amino acids. Between the trimmed V and J ends, which lost 5 bases and 0 bases, there was a span of 9 bases. Germline-derived CDR1 and CDR2 are SGHNT and YYREEE (reference sequence). The CDR3 DNA reads as TGTGCCAGCAGAGACAGGAACTCCTACGAGCAGTACTTC. Translating gives CASRDRNSYEQYF.

The V and J genes are TRBV27 and TRBJ2-1; TRBD1 might be the D (6 bases). Between the trimmed V and J ends, which lost 2 bases and 0 bases, there was a span of 14 bases. The germline CDR1 and CDR2 sequences are MNHEY and SMNVEV (reference sequence). This CDR3 contains 17 residues. The CDR3 region has the DNA TGTGCCAGCAGTTTACGCATCACAGGGAGCTCCTACAATGAGCAGTTCTTC. Translation gives CASSLRITGSSYNEQFF.

The chain combines TRBV4-2 with TRBJ2-5; TRBD2 agrees at 8 bases. Trimming cost V 1 base and J 1 base; bases outside gene matches: 5. CDR1 is LGHNA and CDR2 is YNFKEQ in the germline V gene. This CDR3 is built from 16 residues. In nucleotides, the CDR3 is TGTGCCAGCAGCCAAGCTGGCGGGGGGACCCAAGAGACCCAGTACTTC. Amino acid sequence: CASSQAGGGTQETQYF.

The genes are TRBV30 and TRBJ2-5; 9 nucleotides match TRBD2. The CDR3 consists of 15 residues. The V gene's germline CDR1 is GTSNPN and CDR2 SVGIG (reference sequence). Losses at the gene ends were 3 bases for V and 5 bases for J; bases not matched to a gene: 10. The CDR3 is CAWREFLSGGETQYF. The CDR3 DNA is TGTGCCTGGAGAGAATTTCTCAGCGGGGGGGAGACCCAGTACTTC.

The chain is built from TRBV2 and TRBJ2-1, with 12 bases that match TRBD2. With V trimmed by 4 bases and J by 8 bases, 3 bases remained unmatched. The CDR3 contains 14 residues. From germline, CDR1 is SNHLY and CDR2 FYNNEI. The DNA for the CDR3 is TGTGCCAGCAGTGTGAGACTAGCGGGGGATGAGCAGTTCTTC. This codes for CASSVRLAGDEQFF.

This sequence joins TRBV18 and TRBJ1-3; 8 bases are a match to TRBD1. Per germline, CDR1 KGHSH and CDR2 LQKENI. CDR3 length: 17 residues. V shed 8 bases and J 1 base; nucleotides not matched to a gene: 13. DNA for the CDR3: TGTGCCAGCGATCACCCTGGGGACAGGTATTCTGGAAACACCATATATTTT. Amino acids: CASDHPGDRYSGNTIYF.

This clone appeared a few times. In nucleotides, the CDR3 is TGTGCTAGTGGCCTCTGGGCGGGAGGGCCAATTGGCGAGCAGTACTTC. Protein product: CASGLWAGGPIGEQYF. The chain couples TRBV12-5 to TRBJ2-7; TRBD2 matches 9 bases. Unmatched junction bases numbered 15, after V lost 6 bases and J lost 6 bases. The CDR3 length is 16 residues. Looked up from germline, CDR1 is LGHNT and CDR2 is FRNRAP.

Note on this clone: Other DNA sequences in the same sample also yield this CDR3. The chain is built from TRBV18 and TRBJ2-7, with D possibly TRBD2 on 5 matching bases. Per the germline V gene, CDR1 is KGHSH and CDR2 is LQKENI. The CDR3 is made up of 14 amino acids. Trimming left V 0 bases short and J 0 bases short, with 6 bases between. The DNA for the CDR3 is TGTGCCAGCTCACCACCGGCGGGCTCCTACGAGCAGTACTTC. It encodes CASSPPAGSYEQYF.

The V and J genes are TRBV30 and TRBJ1-5; TRBD1 is a possible D gene (5 bases). Germline V gene data show CDR1 as GTSNPN and CDR2 as SVGIG (reference sequence). The CDR3 consists of 15 residues. The germline V and J ends were trimmed by 0 bases and 0 bases, with 9 bases remaining between them. CDR3 residues: CAWSVAGNSNQPQHF. Written as DNA, the CDR3 is TGTGCCTGGAGTGTGGCAGGGAATAGCAATCAGCCCCAGCATTTT. Full variable domain (missing parts from reference TRBV30 and TRBJ1-5): SQTIHQWPATLVQPVGSPLSLECTVEGTSNPNLYWYRQAAGRGLQLLFYSVGIGQISSEVPQNLSASRPQDRQFILSSKKLLLSDSGFYLCAWSVAGNSNQPQHFGDGTRLSIL.

The gene calls are TRBV28 and TRBJ1-2, with D unclear. Trimming stripped 1 base from V and 7 bases from J, with 10 bases between. CDR1 and CDR2 (germline): MDHEN, SYDVKM. The CDR3 extends over 13 amino acids. The CDR3 DNA sequence: TGTGCCAGCAGTTTATTTCGGGAGTTTGGCTACACCTTC. It specifies CASSLFREFGYTF.

The V call is TRBV28, the J call TRBJ1-4, with D uncertain. The CDR3 spans 16 residues. V was clipped by 6 bases and J by 4 bases, with 18 bases between them. CDR1 is MDHEN and CDR2 is SYDVKM in the germline V gene. For the CDR3, the DNA is TGTGCCAGCAGCACTAATGACGGTATTAATAATGAAAAACTGTTTTTT. It translates to CASSTNDGINNEKLFF.

The V gene is TRBV19, the J gene TRBJ1-2; a weak D match, TRBD1 (6 bases). The CDR3 runs to 17 residues. V was shortened by 3 bases and J by 4 bases, with 21 bases between the two germline ends. CDR1 LNHDA and CDR2 SQIVND come from the germline V gene (reference sequence). CDR3 in amino acids: CASSIPMTGRLLYGYTF. CDR3 DNA sequence: TGTGCCAGTAGTATCCCGATGACAGGTCGTCTTCTCTATGGCTACACCTTC.

The V call is TRBV19, the J call TRBJ2-7, with 12 bases fitting TRBD2. The length of the CDR3 is 14 residues. Germline V gene sequence: CDR1 LNHDA, CDR2 SQIVND (reference sequence). The trim removed 9 bases at V and 1 base at J, leaving 4 bases unmatched. The CDR3 protein is CASQLAGGSYEQYF. The CDR3 DNA reads as TGTGCCAGCCAACTAGCGGGAGGTTCCTACGAGCAGTACTTC.

CDR3 protein: CASSLGRAVGETQYF. The CDR3 DNA reads as TGTGCCAGCAGCTTAGGCAGGGCGGTGGGGGAGACCCAGTACTTC. The rearrangement joins TRBV7-6 to TRBJ2-5; D possibly corresponds to TRBD1 (5 bases). From germline, CDR1 is SGHVS and CDR2 FNYEAQ. The V end lost 1 base, the J end lost 5 bases, and 14 bases lay between the germline ends. This CDR3 region has 15 residues.

This clone has at least ten counts. CDR3 protein: CASSFRRGGGPNTGELFF. Here the CDR3 DNA reads TGTGCCAGCAGCTTCCGCCGAGGCGGGGGCCCAAACACCGGGGAGCTGTTTTTT. The chain has TRBV7-6 and TRBJ2-2; TRBD2 is a possible D gene (7 bases). Per germline, CDR1 SGHVS and CDR2 FNYEAQ. The CDR3 runs to 18 residues. Trimming stripped 3 bases from V and 2 bases from J, with 19 bases between. Supplemented by reference TRBV7-6 and TRBJ2-2, the full variable domain reads GAGVSQSPRYKVTKRGQDVALRCDPISGHVSLYWYRQALGQGPEFLTYFNYEAQQDKSGLPNDRFSAERPEGSISTLTIQRTEQRDSAMYRCASSFRRGGGPNTGELFFGEGSRLTVL.

This chain joins TRBV2 and TRBJ1-1; TRBD1 matches at 9 bases. V was clipped by 5 bases and J by 6 bases; unmatched bases: 7. From germline, CDR1 is SNHLY and CDR2 FYNNEI. The CDR3 consists of 14 residues. CDR3 in DNA: TGTGCCAGCAGTATAGACAGGGGGAGTGCTGAAGCTTTCTTT. Translation: CASSIDRGSAEAFF. The full variable domain, completed using reference TRBV2 and TRBJ1-1, is EPEVTQTPSHQVTQMGQEVILRCVPISNHLYFYWYRQILGQKVEFLVSFYNNEISEKSEIFDDQFSVERPDGSNFTLKIRSTKLEDSAMYFCASSIDRGSAEAFFGQGTRLTVV.

The sample holds one count of this clone. The chain joins TRBV7-9 to TRBJ2-2; 10 bases align to TRBD1. The V and J ends lost 4 bases and 8 bases, in that order; junction bases with no gene match: 10. This CDR3 comprises 16 residues. Germline loops: CDR1 SEHNR, CDR2 FQNEAQ (reference sequence). CDR3: CASSSDRGFGFGELFF. The DNA of the CDR3 is TGTGCCAGCAGCTCGGACAGGGGGTTTGGTTTTGGGGAGCTGTTTTTT.

The chain combines TRBV7-3 with TRBJ1-1, with unresolved D. Germline CDR1 is SGHTA and CDR2 is FQGTGA. The CDR3 is made up of 13 amino acids. V was pared by 4 bases and J by 2 bases, with 8 bases between. CDR3 sequence (DNA): TGTGCCAGCAGCTGGCCTTACAACACTGAAGCTTTCTTT. Protein sequence: CASSWPYNTEAFF.

The chain combines TRBV29-1 with TRBJ1-2, with TRBD1 as a possible D gene (6 bases). Per germline, CDR1 SQVTM and CDR2 ANQGSEA. This CDR3 has 13 amino acids. The ends were cut back, 5 bases at V and 4 bases at J, with 14 bases in the middle. The CDR3 sequence is CSVSDSGGYGYTF. In DNA, the CDR3 is TGCAGCGTTTCGGACAGTGGCGGCTATGGCTACACCTTC.

V and J are TRBV30 and TRBJ1-4; a possible D gene is TRBD1 (5 bases). V was trimmed by 4 bases and J by 0 bases, leaving 9 bases between them. In germline, CDR1 is GTSNPN, CDR2 SVGIG (reference sequence). This CDR3 is 14 amino acids long. CDR3 in amino acids: CAWKGHATNEKLFF. CDR3 sequence (DNA): TGTGCCTGGAAAGGACACGCAACTAATGAAAAACTGTTTTTT.

The table lists this clone with a count of one. The chain has TRBV18 and TRBJ1-1; D perhaps matches TRBD1 (5 bases). CDR3 length equals 15 residues. Germline loops: CDR1 KGHSH, CDR2 LQKENI. The V end was cut by 2 bases, the J end by 1 base, with 11 bases between. The CDR3 protein is CASSPGGGPNTEAFF. The CDR3, as DNA: TGTGCCAGCTCACCAGGGGGGGGTCCGAACACTGAAGCTTTCTTT.

The V gene is TRBV6-4, the J gene TRBJ1-6; perhaps TRBD1 as D (6 bases). With 8 bases removed from V and 3 bases from J, the gap between germline ends came to 14 bases. The CDR3 runs to 15 residues. CDR1 is MRHNA, CDR2 SNTAGT, per germline. The CDR3 DNA reads as TGTGCCAGCCGACAGGAATCTATCTATAATTCACCCCTCCACTTT. This codes for CASRQESIYNSPLHF.

The rearrangement uses TRBV30 and TRBJ1-6; the D is unclear. V dropped 3 bases and J dropped 7 bases, with 10 bases sitting between them. This CDR3 is built from 13 residues. The germline CDR1 and CDR2 sequences are GTSNPN and SVGIG (reference sequence). Here the CDR3 DNA reads TGTGCCTGGAGGGAGCTTACAAATTCACCCCTCCACTTT. It encodes CAWRELTNSPLHF.